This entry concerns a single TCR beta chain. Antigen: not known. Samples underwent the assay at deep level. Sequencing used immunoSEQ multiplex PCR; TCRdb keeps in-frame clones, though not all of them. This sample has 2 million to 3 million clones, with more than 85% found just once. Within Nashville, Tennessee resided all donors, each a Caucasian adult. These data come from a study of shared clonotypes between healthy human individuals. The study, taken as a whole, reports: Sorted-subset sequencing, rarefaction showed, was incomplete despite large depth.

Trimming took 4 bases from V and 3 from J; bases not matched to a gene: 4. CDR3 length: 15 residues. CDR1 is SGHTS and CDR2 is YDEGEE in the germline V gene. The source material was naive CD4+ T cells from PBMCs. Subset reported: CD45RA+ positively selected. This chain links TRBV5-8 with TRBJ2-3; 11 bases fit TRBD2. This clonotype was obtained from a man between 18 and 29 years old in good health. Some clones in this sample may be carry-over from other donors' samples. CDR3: CASSDGTSGTDTQYF. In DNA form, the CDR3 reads TGTGCCAGCAGCGACGGGACTAGCGGTACAGATACGCAGTATTTT. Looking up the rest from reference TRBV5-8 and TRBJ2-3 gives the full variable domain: EAGVTQSPTHLIKTRGQQATLRCSPISGHTSVYWYQQALGLGLQFLLWYDEGEERNRGNFPPRFSGRQFPNYSSELNVNALELEDSALYLCASSDGTSGTDTQYFGPGTRLTVL.